Presented here are 25 T cell receptor beta chains from one specimen sequenced in a study of blood T cell repertoires in COVID-19. Generated by immunoSEQ multiplex PCR, the TCRdb table keeps only in-frame clones and is missing some. The repertoire has 250,000 to 350,000 clones, about nine tenths of them found once; the top ten carry over 2%. The sequenced sample consisted of peripheral blood. These receptors originate from a woman in her forties or fifties who had recovered from COVID-19.

The chain employs TRBV5-4 and TRBJ2-7; TRBD2 matches 7 bases. The junction had 12 bases not matched to a gene; V was cut back by 0 bases and J by 0 bases. The V gene's germline CDR1 is SGHNT and CDR2 YYREEE (reference sequence). The CDR3 length is 18 residues. The CDR3 is CASSLGGGGAGFSYEQYF. As DNA, the CDR3 is TGTGCCAGCAGCTTGGGGGGGGGAGGAGCGGGCTTCTCCTACGAGCAGTACTTC.

This clone was detected only once. The chain is built from TRBV9 and TRBJ1-5; weak D call: TRBD1 (6 bases). Germline CDR1 and CDR2: SGDLS and YYNGEE. The length of the CDR3 is 15 residues. The germline V and J ends were trimmed by 4 bases and 8 bases, with 19 bases remaining between them. The CDR3 spells CASSQGRGAWEPQHF. In nucleotides, the CDR3 is TGTGCCAGCAGCCAGGGACGGGGGGCATGGGAGCCCCAGCATTTT.

To note about this clone: This CDR3 is also generated by other DNA sequences in the sample. The rearrangement uses TRBV5-1 and TRBJ2-3, with D uncertain. CDR1 and CDR2 from the germline V gene are SGHRS and YFSETQ. Deletions cut 0 bases from V and 4 bases from J, with 3 bases between. The CDR3 extends over 12 amino acids. The CDR3 bases are TGCGCCAGCAGCTTGGCTTCAGATACGCAGTATTTT. It specifies CASSLASDTQYF.

This chain links TRBV4-2 with TRBJ1-2, with 7 bases fitting TRBD1. From germline, CDR1 is LGHNA and CDR2 YNFKEQ. The CDR3 is 17 residues long. The ends lost 1 base at V and 0 bases at J; junction bases unmatched: 8. The CDR3 is CASSQASLQGSNYGYTF. CDR3 DNA: TGTGCCAGCAGCCAAGCCTCCCTACAGGGGTCTAACTATGGCTACACCTTC.

The gene calls are TRBV10-3 and TRBJ1-6; D ambiguous. V was cut by 4 bases and J by 6 bases, with 10 bases left in between. The CDR3 spans 14 residues. Germline V gives CDR1 ENHRY, CDR2 SYGVKD. The CDR3 DNA reads as TGTGCCATCAGTGGAGGGCAGTCTAATTCACCCCTCCACTTT. It translates to CAISGGQSNSPLHF.

The J gene is TRBJ2-7, the V gene TRBV14; a possible D gene is TRBD2 (5 bases). CDR1 is SGHDN, CDR2 FVKESK, per germline. V lost 0 bases to trimming and J lost 3 bases, with 12 bases between them. The CDR3 sequence is 15 residues long. The CDR3: CASSQDLRGFYEQYF. CDR3 nucleotides: TGTGCCAGCAGCCAAGATTTACGAGGGTTCTACGAGCAGTACTTC.

The chain employs TRBV29-1 and TRBJ1-1; TRBD1 might be the D (5 bases). Germline assignment: CDR1 SQVTM and CDR2 ANQGSEA. V was pared by 3 bases and J by 2 bases, with 16 bases between. CDR3 length: 15 residues. The CDR3 region is CSVEEEGQGNTEAFF. For the CDR3, the DNA is TGCAGCGTTGAGGAGGAGGGGCAAGGAAACACTGAAGCTTTCTTT.

This clone was seen just once. The chain employs TRBV6-2 or TRBV6-3 and TRBJ2-2; D possibly corresponds to TRBD1 (6 bases). From germline, CDR1 is MNHEY and CDR2 SVGEGT. The ends were cut back, 2 bases at V and 5 bases at J, with 15 bases in the middle. The CDR3 contains 16 residues. The CDR3: CASSYVPGVNTGELFF. The CDR3, as DNA: TGTGCCAGCAGTTACGTCCCAGGGGTGAATACCGGGGAGCTGTTTTTT.

The chain employs TRBV28 and TRBJ2-1; TRBD2 aligns across 7 bases. CDR1 and CDR2 (germline): MDHEN, SYDVKM. V gave up 4 bases and J gave up 0 bases; unmatched junction bases: 3. This CDR3 contains 15 residues. The DNA of the CDR3 is TGTGCCAGCAGTTGGGACTACGACTCCTACAATGAGCAGTTCTTC. As protein: CASSWDYDSYNEQFF.

V is TRBV30 and J is TRBJ1-1; 7 bases are shared with TRBD1. Losses at the gene ends were 0 bases for V and 10 bases for J; bases not matched to a gene: 11. The CDR3 extends over 14 amino acids. Germline V CDR1 and CDR2: GTSNPN, SVGIG (reference sequence). CDR3: CAWSVMERGRGAFF. The CDR3 coding sequence is TGTGCCTGGAGTGTTATGGAAAGGGGGCGAGGAGCTTTCTTT.

The table lists this clone with a count of one. The rearrangement joins TRBV11-1 to TRBJ2-7; no firm D call. CDR3 length: 13 amino acids. The germline V gene has CDR1 SGHAT and CDR2 FQDESV (reference sequence). Trimming pared 5 bases from V and 7 bases from J, leaving 15 bases between. CDR3 sequence (DNA): TGTGCCAGCAGCACATCCCCGCTTTATGAGCAGTACTTC. It encodes CASSTSPLYEQYF.

This chain joins TRBV7-2 and TRBJ1-5; D ambiguous. Germline V gene sequence: CDR1 SGHTA, CDR2 FQGNSA. V gave up 5 bases and J gave up 4 bases, with 6 bases separating them. The CDR3 loop spans 12 amino acids. In DNA, the CDR3 is TGTGCCAGCAGCCCCCTGAATCAGCCCCAGCATTTT. As protein: CASSPLNQPQHF.

The chain links TRBV6-6 to TRBJ1-1; 10 nucleotides agree with TRBD1. V trimming: 6 bases; J trimming: 10 bases; junction bases outside the gene matches: 11. CDR3 length equals 14 residues. Looked up from germline, CDR1 is MNHNY and CDR2 is SVGAGI (reference sequence). The CDR3 nucleotides read TGTGCCAGCAGCGTGGGGACAGGGGATTTGGTAGCTTTCTTT. Its protein product is CASSVGTGDLVAFF.

In nucleotides, the CDR3 is TGCAGTGCTAGTCACCGGACAGGGGCAGGGGAGACCCAGTACTTC. Translating gives CSASHRTGAGETQYF. V is TRBV20-1 and J is TRBJ2-5; 9 positions match TRBD1. Germline trimming cut 3 bases from V and 5 bases from J; bases unmatched to any gene: 10. The CDR3 loop spans 15 amino acids. Germline V gene data show CDR1 as DFQATT and CDR2 as SNEGSKA (reference sequence).

J is TRBJ2-3 and V is TRBV7-3; D is perhaps TRBD1 (5 bases). The V and J ends lost 1 base and 2 bases respectively, with 7 bases between them. Germline V gives CDR1 SGHTA, CDR2 FQGTGA. The CDR3 is 14 residues long. This CDR3 reads CASSLMTATDTQYF. The CDR3 coding sequence is TGTGCCAGCAGCTTAATGACAGCCACAGATACGCAGTATTTT.

V is TRBV7-2 and J is TRBJ2-2; D perhaps matches TRBD2 (5 bases). CDR1 is SGHTA, CDR2 FQGNSA, per germline. The CDR3 is 15 residues long. V dropped 1 base and J dropped 2 bases, with 8 bases sitting between them. The CDR3 loop reads CASSLGGPNTGELFF. DNA for the CDR3: TGTGCCAGCAGCTTAGGAGGGCCAAACACCGGGGAGCTGTTTTTT.

The V and J genes are TRBV18 and TRBJ1-2; tentative D call: TRBD1 (6 bases). This CDR3 region has 15 residues. With 1 base removed from V and 1 base from J, the gap between germline ends came to 10 bases. Germline loops: CDR1 KGHSH, CDR2 LQKENI. CDR3 DNA sequence: TGTGCCAGCTCACCACGGGCAGGGGATAACTATGGCTACACCTTC. This encodes CASSPRAGDNYGYTF.

This chain links TRBV4-2 with TRBJ1-2; no clear D gene. CDR1 and CDR2 (germline): LGHNA, YNFKEQ. Trimming took 3 bases from V and 8 from J, leaving 13 bases between them. The CDR3 extends over 13 amino acids. The chain's CDR3 is CASSQRGRPGYTF. CDR3 coding DNA: TGTGCCAGCAGCCAGAGAGGGAGACCGGGCTACACCTTC.

This clone appeared once. The chain recombines TRBV30 with TRBJ2-3; TRBD1 agrees at 10 bases. Germline CDR1 GTSNPN, CDR2 SVGIG (reference sequence). Trimming cost V 5 bases and J 0 bases; bases outside gene matches: 5. The CDR3 totals 15 residues. CDR3: CAWSTGGRSTDTQYF. Written as DNA, the CDR3 is TGTGCCTGGTCGACAGGGGGCCGAAGCACAGATACGCAGTATTTT. Full variable domain (rest looked up from reference TRBV30 and TRBJ2-3): SQTIHQWPATLVQPVGSPLSLECTVEGTSNPNLYWYRQAAGRGLQLLFYSVGIGQISSEVPQNLSASRPQDRQFILSSKKLLLSDSGFYLCAWSTGGRSTDTQYFGPGTRLTVL.

The chain has TRBV4-2 and TRBJ1-2; 8 bases match TRBD1. V was pared by 3 bases and J by 0 bases, with 3 bases of the junction left unmatched. The V gene's germline CDR1 is LGHNA and CDR2 YNFKEQ. The CDR3 extends over 15 amino acids. The CDR3 is CASSQGDRSNYGYTF. The CDR3 DNA reads as TGTGCCAGCAGCCAGGGGGACAGGTCTAACTATGGCTACACCTTC.

The chain employs TRBV7-8 and TRBJ1-2; D gene unclear. Germline loops: CDR1 SGHVS, CDR2 FQNEAQ. Trimming stripped 0 bases from V and 4 bases from J, with 24 bases between. CDR3 length: 19 amino acids. The CDR3 region is CASSLAVSGASAFIYGYTF. CDR3 sequence (DNA): TGTGCCAGCAGCTTAGCCGTAAGCGGCGCCAGCGCCTTTATCTATGGCTACACCTTC.

This chain links TRBV4-3 with TRBJ1-2; no firm D call. Trimming pared 0 bases from V and 1 base from J, leaving 6 bases between. The CDR3 has 14 residues. Germline assignment: CDR1 LGHNA and CDR2 YSLEER. As DNA, the CDR3 is TGCGCCAGCAGCCAAGATCACGGTAACTATGGCTACACCTTC. Translated, it gives CASSQDHGNYGYTF.

The rearrangement uses TRBV15 and TRBJ1-4, with TRBD1 matching over 9 bases. Germline lookup yields CDR1 LNHNV and CDR2 YYDKDF (reference sequence). V shed 3 bases, J shed 4 bases, and the junction held 12 bases outside the gene matches. The CDR3 has 18 residues. The DNA of the CDR3 is TGTGCCACCAGCAGGGACTTAACGGGACAGGGTTTTAATGAAAAACTGTTTTTT. It encodes CATSRDLTGQGFNEKLFF.

The chain recombines TRBV5-4 with TRBJ2-1; 7 bases agree with TRBD1. Germline V CDR1 and CDR2: SGHNT, YYREEE (reference sequence). J gave up 4 bases and V 2 bases, and 6 bases lay outside the gene matches. The CDR3 runs to 15 residues. Here the CDR3 DNA reads TGTGCCAGCAGCTTAGGGGGCGGCCCATACAATGAGCAGTTCTTC. Translating it yields CASSLGGGPYNEQFF.

This rearrangement joins TRBV11-2 to TRBJ2-3, with D perhaps TRBD1 (5 bases). This CDR3 contains 15 residues. V was pared by 3 bases and J by 2 bases, with 12 bases between. Germline lookup yields CDR1 SGHAT and CDR2 FQNNGV. Here the CDR3 DNA reads TGTGCCAGCAGCTTGGGGCCTGGTACCACAGATACGCAGTATTTT. Translation gives CASSLGPGTTDTQYF.